Reported below is one T cell receptor beta chain. The data are from a study of cytomegalovirus exposure and HLA in healthy donors. The study ran its PCR with 60 Vbeta and 13 Jbeta primers. Clones were read by immunoSEQ multiplex PCR, and TCRdb kept only the in-frame ones, dropping some. Counted here are 100,000 to 150,000 clones, approximately 87% occurring once; the ten biggest clones make up 4.5% to 6.5%. Trimming pared 5 bases from V and 0 bases from J, leaving 10 bases between. From germline, CDR1 is GTSNPN and CDR2 SVGIG (reference sequence). This CDR3 region has 13 residues. The sequenced sample was PBMCs. The chain joins TRBV30 to TRBJ2-5, with D perhaps matching TRBD1 (5 bases). The TCR sequence derives from a woman between 25 and 40 years old in good health and CMV-seronegative. Written as DNA, the CDR3 is TGTGCCTGGCAAGAGGACAACCAAGAGACCCAGTACTTC. It codes for CAWQEDNQETQYF.